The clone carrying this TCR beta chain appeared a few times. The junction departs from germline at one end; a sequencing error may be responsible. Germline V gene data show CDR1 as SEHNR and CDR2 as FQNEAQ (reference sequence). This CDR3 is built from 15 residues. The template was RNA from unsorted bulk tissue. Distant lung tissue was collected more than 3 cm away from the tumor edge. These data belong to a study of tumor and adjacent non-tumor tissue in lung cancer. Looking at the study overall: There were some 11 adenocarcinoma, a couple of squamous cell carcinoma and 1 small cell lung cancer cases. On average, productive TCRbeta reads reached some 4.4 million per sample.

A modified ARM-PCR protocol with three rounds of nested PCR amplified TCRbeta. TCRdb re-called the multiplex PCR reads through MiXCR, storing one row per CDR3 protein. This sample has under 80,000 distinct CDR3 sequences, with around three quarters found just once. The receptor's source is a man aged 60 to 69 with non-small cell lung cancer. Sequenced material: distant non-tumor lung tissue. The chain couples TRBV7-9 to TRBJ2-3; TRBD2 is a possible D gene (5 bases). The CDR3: CVSSLVEGTTDTQYF. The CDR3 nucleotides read TGTGTCAGCAGCTTAGTTGAGGGAACGACAGATACGCAGTATTTT.